These 27 T cell receptor beta chains were sequenced from one sample in a study of PD-L1 blockade in urothelial cancer. The protocol was immunoSEQ multiplex PCR, while the TCRdb copy is restricted to in-frame clones and leaves out a portion. The sample records more than 35,000 clones, roughly 36% being singletons. Sequences were derived from tumor tissue, sampled before atezolizumab (anti-PD-L1) treatment. These receptor sequences come from a man between 60 and 75 years old with urothelial cancer.

In its sample, this clone was seen a few times. The chain is built from TRBV19 and TRBJ2-3; D possibly matches TRBD1 or TRBD2 (5 bases each). CDR1 is LNHDA, CDR2 SQIVND, per germline (reference sequence). There are 14 residues in the CDR3. V shed 5 bases and J shed 4 bases, with 13 bases lying between them. Here the CDR3 DNA reads TGTGCCAGTAGTGCCCCTCGGGGCCCAGATACGCAGTATTTT. Translation: CASSAPRGPDTQYF.

This clone was seen only a few times. The same CDR3 also results from other DNA sequences found in this sample. The chain combines TRBV6-8 with TRBJ1-2; the D is unclear. Deletions cut 7 bases from V and 0 bases from J, with 6 bases between. CDR3 length equals 12 residues. CDR1 and CDR2 from the germline V gene are MNHGY and SAAAGT. The CDR3 DNA reads as TGTGCCAGCAAAGGAGCTAACTATGGCTACACCTTC. Protein sequence: CASKGANYGYTF.

This clone occurred many times. The chain employs TRBV4-1 and TRBJ2-1, with TRBD1 as a possible D gene (5 bases). This CDR3 is built from 16 residues. Germline CDR1 reads MGHRA; CDR2 reads YSYEKL. Trimming cost V 0 bases and J 3 bases, with 12 bases left between them. In DNA, the CDR3 is TGCGCCAGCAGCCAAGATCGGTCAGGGATCTACAATGAGCAGTTCTTC. It encodes CASSQDRSGIYNEQFF.

This chain links TRBV19 with TRBJ2-2; D tentatively fits TRBD1 or TRBD2 (5 bases each). Per the germline V gene, CDR1 is LNHDA and CDR2 is SQIVND (reference sequence). The germline V and J ends were trimmed by 7 bases and 4 bases, with 13 bases remaining between them. The CDR3 spans 14 residues. Here the CDR3 DNA reads TGTGCCAGTATAGTAGGGGACGGCACCGGGGAGCTGTTTTTT. This translates into CASIVGDGTGELFF.

The gene calls are TRBV10-2 and TRBJ2-5; no clear D. V gave up 2 bases and J gave up 9 bases, with 10 bases separating them. This CDR3 contains 12 residues. The germline gives CDR1 WSHSY, CDR2 SAAADI. This CDR3 is CASSEELSAQYF. CDR3 nucleotide sequence: TGCGCCAGCAGTGAGGAGTTATCCGCCCAGTACTTC.

There are a few counts of this clone. The J gene is TRBJ2-3, the V gene TRBV6-1; 12 bases are shared with TRBD2. The V segment lost 2 bases and the J segment 6 bases; nucleotides outside the gene matches: 18. The CDR3 spans 20 residues. The germline V gene has CDR1 MNHNS and CDR2 SASEGT. CDR3 loop: CASSEYFIGASGGAGDTQYF. CDR3 coding DNA: TGTGCCAGCAGTGAATACTTCATCGGAGCTAGCGGGGGGGCCGGGGATACGCAGTATTTT.

This clone has more than one count but fewer than ten. The chain couples TRBV11-3 to TRBJ1-1, with D unresolved. Trimming stripped 5 bases from V and 4 bases from J, with 17 bases between. CDR1 is SGHNT, CDR2 YENEEA, per germline. This CDR3 is built from 15 residues. CDR3: CASSLQPTTTTEAFF. The CDR3 bases are TGTGCCAGCAGCCTCCAGCCGACCACGACCACTGAAGCTTTCTTT.

This clone was counted at least ten times. This chain connects TRBV11-3 to TRBJ1-5, with 7 bases that match TRBD1. The CDR3 has 14 residues. Germline V lookup: CDR1 SGHNT, CDR2 YENEEA. V shed 3 bases and J 5 bases; nucleotides not matched to a gene: 4. CDR3 region: CASSFGTVYQPQHF. In DNA form, the CDR3 reads TGTGCCAGCAGCTTTGGGACAGTTTATCAGCCCCAGCATTTT.

The CDR3 sequence: CASSYGLRQGRGAGELFF. CDR3 sequence (DNA): TGTGCCAGCAGTTATGGACTGAGACAGGGGAGGGGTGCTGGGGAGCTGTTTTTT. The chain employs TRBV6-8 and TRBJ2-2; D perhaps matches TRBD1 (8 bases). The germline V gene encodes CDR1 MNHGY and CDR2 SAAAGT. The CDR3 runs to 18 residues. Trimming left V 3 bases short and J 8 bases short, with 25 bases between.

This clone was detected only a few times. V and J are TRBV10-2 and TRBJ2-6, with D possibly TRBD1 on 6 matching bases. Germline V CDR1 and CDR2: WSHSY, SAAADI. V lost 4 bases to trimming and J lost 2 bases, with 9 bases between them. The CDR3 loop spans 15 amino acids. Here the CDR3 DNA reads TGCGCCAGCAGTGGAGACAGGACTGGGGCCAACGTCCTGACTTTC. Protein product: CASSGDRTGANVLTF.

CDR3 sequence reads: CAIKGGSYGYTF. The CDR3 DNA reads TGTGCCATTAAAGGGGGGTCCTATGGCTACACCTTC. The rearrangement joins TRBV28 to TRBJ1-2, with a tentative D call TRBD1 (6 bases). Trimming took 10 bases from V and 4 from J, leaving 13 bases between them. This CDR3 comprises 12 residues. Germline loops: CDR1 MDHEN, CDR2 SYDVKM.

The V call is TRBV6-8, the J call TRBJ2-3; no firm D call. This CDR3 contains 13 residues. V lost 2 bases to trimming and J lost 0 bases, with 3 bases between them. CDR1 MNHGY and CDR2 SAAAGT come from the germline V gene. CDR3 protein: CASSYDSTDTQYF. In DNA, the CDR3 is TGTGCCAGCAGTTACGACAGCACAGATACGCAGTATTTT.

The V call is TRBV19, the J call TRBJ1-4; D uncertain. Germline lookup yields CDR1 LNHDA and CDR2 SQIVND (reference sequence). Deletions cut 6 bases from V and 0 bases from J, with 8 bases between. This CDR3 spans 14 amino acids. The CDR3 nucleotides are TGTGCCAGTAGCTTCAGTGCAACTAATGAAAAACTGTTTTTT. Translated, it gives CASSFSATNEKLFF. Using reference TRBV19 and TRBJ1-4 for the parts outside the CDR3, the full variable domain is DGGITQSPKYLFRKEGQNVTLSCEQNLNHDAMYWYRQDPGQGLRLIYYSQIVNDFQKGDIAEGYSVSREKKESFPLTVTSAQKNPTAFYLCASSFSATNEKLFFGSGTQLSVL.

The rearrangement joins TRBV29-1 to TRBJ1-1, with D possibly matching TRBD1 (5 bases). The CDR3 is 15 amino acids. Germline V gives CDR1 SQVTM, CDR2 ANQGSEA. V shed 3 bases and J shed 1 base, with 15 bases lying between them. The DNA of the CDR3 is TGCAGCGTTGACGAGGCACAGGACCAGAACACTGAAGCTTTCTTT. It translates to CSVDEAQDQNTEAFF.

This rearrangement joins TRBV30 to TRBJ1-6; no reliable D call. V lost 3 bases, J lost 2 bases, and 14 bases lay in between. Germline CDR1 is GTSNPN and CDR2 is SVGIG (reference sequence). This CDR3 spans 16 amino acids. The CDR3 loop reads CAWRRGERTYNSPLHF. DNA of the CDR3: TGTGCCTGGAGACGTGGGGAGAGAACCTATAATTCACCCCTCCACTTT.

Regarding this clone: A read error may account for a junction end that differs from germline. The V gene is TRBV6-8, the J gene TRBJ2-7; unclear D gene. The CDR3 runs to 15 residues. CDR1 and CDR2 from the germline V gene are MNHGY and SAAAGT. CDR3 protein: CAISVETYSSYEQYF. CDR3 DNA: TGTGCCATCAGTGTGGAGACCTATAGCTCCTACGAGCAGTACTTC.

V usage is TRBV19 and J usage is TRBJ2-1; D may be TRBD1 (5 bases). V lost 3 bases, J lost 7 bases, and 16 bases lay in between. This CDR3 is 15 amino acids long. The germline gives CDR1 LNHDA, CDR2 SQIVND (reference sequence). CDR3 nucleotide sequence: TGTGCCAGTAGTATTGGCCCCCAACGACAGAATGAGCAGTTCTTC. This translates into CASSIGPQRQNEQFF. Using reference TRBV19 and TRBJ2-1 for the parts outside the CDR3, the full variable domain is DGGITQSPKYLFRKEGQNVTLSCEQNLNHDAMYWYRQDPGQGLRLIYYSQIVNDFQKGDIAEGYSVSREKKESFPLTVTSAQKNPTAFYLCASSIGPQRQNEQFFGPGTRLTVL.

The rearrangement uses TRBV6-1 and TRBJ1-4; D not certain. CDR1 and CDR2 from the germline V gene are MNHNS and SASEGT. CDR3 length: 14 amino acids. V lost 0 bases to trimming and J lost 2 bases, with 4 bases between them. CDR3 region: CASSEAGTNEKLFF. DNA of the CDR3: TGTGCCAGCAGTGAAGCGGGGACTAATGAAAAACTGTTTTTT.

This chain connects TRBV18 to TRBJ2-5; TRBD1 matches at 10 bases. CDR3 length: 15 amino acids. V trimming: 6 bases; J trimming: 4 bases; junction bases outside the gene matches: 8. In germline, CDR1 is KGHSH, CDR2 LQKENI. CDR3 loop: CASSQDRGASETQYF. CDR3 nucleotides: TGTGCCAGCTCCCAGGACAGGGGGGCATCAGAGACCCAGTACTTC. Using reference TRBV18 and TRBJ2-5 for the parts outside the CDR3, the full variable domain is NAGVMQNPRHLVRRRGQEARLRCSPMKGHSHVYWYRQLPEEGLKFMVYLQKENIIDESGMPKERFSAEFPKEGPSILRIQQVVRGDSAAYFCASSQDRGASETQYFGPGTRLLVL.

This clone was seen a few times. This rearrangement joins TRBV6-8 to TRBJ2-1; weak D call: TRBD1 (7 bases). The CDR3 length is 15 residues. V was pared by 6 bases and J by 0 bases, with 12 bases between. The germline CDR1 and CDR2 sequences are MNHGY and SAAAGT. The CDR3 loop is CASRGGQASYNEQFF. In DNA, the CDR3 is TGTGCCAGCAGGGGAGGACAGGCCTCCTACAATGAGCAGTTCTTC.

This clone qualifies as medium-sized. The chain combines TRBV11-3 with TRBJ2-7; TRBD1 or TRBD2 may be the D gene (5 bases each). CDR1 and CDR2 from the germline V gene are SGHNT and YENEEA. Trimming left V 5 bases short and J 3 bases short, with 14 bases between. This CDR3 has 14 amino acids. CDR3 DNA sequence: TGTGCCAGCAGCGGGACCCCTACGGACTACGAGCAGTACTTC. Translation: CASSGTPTDYEQYF.

J is TRBJ1-1 and V is TRBV7-7; TRBD1 aligns across 7 bases. V trimming: 3 bases; J trimming: 0 bases; junction bases outside the gene matches: 10. Germline V gene lookup returns CDR1 SSHAT and CDR2 FNYEAQ (reference sequence). This CDR3 comprises 17 residues. This CDR3 reads CASSLLGTANLNTEAFF. The DNA for the CDR3 is TGTGCCAGCAGCTTGCTCGGGACAGCAAACTTGAACACTGAAGCTTTCTTT.

The CDR3 sequence is CSVPGATSTDTQYF. Written as DNA, the CDR3 is TGCAGCGTCCCAGGGGCAACCAGCACAGATACGCAGTATTTT. The V and J genes are TRBV29-1 and TRBJ2-3, with D possibly TRBD1 on 6 matching bases. Germline loops: CDR1 SQVTM, CDR2 ANQGSEA. The CDR3 spans 14 residues. V lost 6 bases, J lost 0 bases, and 13 bases lay in between.

The genes are TRBV18 and TRBJ2-2; D remains ambiguous. The germline CDR1 and CDR2 sequences are KGHSH and LQKENI. This CDR3 has 16 residues. V dropped 0 bases and J dropped 1 base, with 9 bases sitting between them. CDR3 coding DNA: TGTGCCAGCTCACCACCGGGTTTACAGAACACCGGGGAGCTGTTTTTT. This codes for CASSPPGLQNTGELFF.

This clone was seen a handful of times. The chain combines TRBV19 with TRBJ1-1; TRBD1 matches at 10 bases. The CDR3 runs 15 residues. The V segment lost 3 bases and the J segment 7 bases; nucleotides outside the gene matches: 8. CDR1 is LNHDA and CDR2 is SQIVND in the germline V gene (reference sequence). The CDR3 spells CASSIDRGRVNEAFF. CDR3 nucleotides: TGTGCCAGTAGTATCGACAGGGGGCGCGTAAATGAAGCTTTCTTT.

This clone was found a few times. The chain is built from TRBV11-3 and TRBJ2-5, with D perhaps TRBD2 (5 bases). The CDR3 runs to 14 residues. Germline-derived CDR1 and CDR2 are SGHNT and YENEEA. The V end lost 3 bases, the J end lost 5 bases, and 13 bases lay between the germline ends. CDR3 nucleotide sequence: TGTGCCAGCAGCTTGGTGGCCACGGGGGAGACCCAGTACTTC. It yields the protein CASSLVATGETQYF. Full variable domain (outside the CDR3, taken from reference TRBV11-3 and TRBJ2-5): EAGVVQSPRYKIIEKKQPVAFWCNPISGHNTLYWYLQNLGQGPELLIRYENEEAVDDSQLPKDRFSAERLKGVDSTLKIQPAELGDSAVYLCASSLVATGETQYFGPGTRLLVL.

At least ten counts were recorded for this clone. The chain uses TRBV7-2 and TRBJ2-7; 11 positions match TRBD1. The germline V gene has CDR1 SGHTA and CDR2 FQGNSA. After removal of 8 bases from V and 7 bases from J, the junction contained 7 bases not matched to a gene. The CDR3 is 13 amino acids. CDR3 nucleotide sequence: TGTGCCAGCCATCGGACAGGGGGCAGGGAGCAGTACTTC. It yields the protein CASHRTGGREQYF. The full variable domain, rest sourced from reference TRBV7-2 and TRBJ2-7, is GAGVSQSPSNKVTEKGKDVELRCDPISGHTALYWYRQSLGQGLEFLIYFQGNSAPDKSGLPSDRFSAERTGGSVSTLTIQRTQQEDSAVYLCASHRTGGREQYFGPGTRLTVT.